These 23 T cell receptor beta chains were sequenced from one sample in a study of blood T cell repertoires in COVID-19. Sequencing was performed with immunoSEQ multiplex PCR; in TCRdb, only in-frame clones are kept and a portion is missing. The sample consists of hundreds of thousands of clones, 75% to 90% of them appearing once. Sequenced input: peripheral blood. These receptors came from a man in his 60s who had recovered from COVID-19.

This rearrangement joins TRBV3-1 (or the pseudogene TRBV3-2) to TRBJ1-4; D is unclear. CDR1 is LGHDT, CDR2 YNNKEL, per germline (reference sequence). V was cut by 1 base and J by 15 bases, with 15 bases left in between. This CDR3 has 13 residues. The CDR3 spells CASSQGEGRKVFF. The CDR3 coding sequence is TGTGCCAGCAGCCAAGGCGAGGGTCGAAAGGTGTTTTTT.

V and J are TRBV19 and TRBJ2-7, with 7 nucleotides matching TRBD1. The germline CDR1 and CDR2 sequences are LNHDA and SQIVND (reference sequence). Unmatched junction bases numbered 4, after V lost 6 bases and J lost 2 bases. The CDR3 has 13 amino acids. The CDR3 sequence is CASRRDSPYEQYF. The CDR3 coding sequence is TGTGCCAGTAGACGGGACAGTCCCTACGAGCAGTACTTC.

The rearrangement uses TRBV5-5 and TRBJ2-5; 8 bases fit TRBD2. Trimming at V came to 4 bases and at J to 2 bases, leaving 13 bases not matched to a gene. From germline, CDR1 is SGHKS and CDR2 YYEKEE (reference sequence). The CDR3 loop spans 17 amino acids. In DNA, the CDR3 is TGTGCCAGCAGCCCTCCCCATGGAGCGGGAGATCAAGAGACCCAGTACTTC. As protein: CASSPPHGAGDQETQYF.

The chain employs TRBV24-1 and TRBJ2-3; the match to TRBD2 covers 15 bases. The trim removed 9 bases at V and 4 bases at J, leaving 4 bases unmatched. The CDR3 spans 15 residues. In germline, CDR1 is KGHDR, CDR2 SFDVKD. CDR3 loop: CATGGLAGGPDTQYF. The CDR3 coding sequence is TGTGCCACCGGGGGACTAGCGGGAGGCCCAGATACGCAGTATTTT.

V is TRBV5-4 and J is TRBJ2-5; 9 nucleotides align to TRBD2. The germline gives CDR1 SGHNT, CDR2 YYREEE (reference sequence). This CDR3 spans 17 amino acids. The J segment lost 0 bases and the V segment lost 2 bases, leaving 8 bases of the junction unmatched. The CDR3 here is CASSLHSGGQYQETQYF. The CDR3 DNA is TGTGCCAGCAGCTTACATAGCGGGGGACAGTACCAAGAGACCCAGTACTTC.

The V call is TRBV5-1, the J call TRBJ2-5; D might be TRBD2 (6 bases). This CDR3 is 16 amino acids long. With 4 bases removed from V and 5 bases from J, the gap between germline ends came to 21 bases. Per germline, CDR1 SGHRS and CDR2 YFSETQ. The CDR3 region has the DNA TGCGCCAGCAGCCCCCAAGGTGGGGGTCGGGGGGAGACCCAGTACTTC. This translates into CASSPQGGGRGETQYF.

The chain couples TRBV14 to TRBJ2-5; TRBD2 is a possible D gene (5 bases). This CDR3 has 15 residues. The ends were cut back, 1 base at V and 2 bases at J, with 11 bases in the middle. Germline V gene sequence: CDR1 SGHDN, CDR2 FVKESK. CDR3 amino acids: CASSQGRTRQETQYF. The CDR3 DNA follows: TGTGCCAGCAGCCAAGGACGGACTCGACAAGAGACCCAGTACTTC.

V gene TRBV28 combines with J gene TRBJ2-5; 7 positions match TRBD1. The CDR3 contains 15 residues. The V segment lost 2 bases and the J segment 7 bases; nucleotides outside the gene matches: 10. Germline V gene data show CDR1 as MDHEN and CDR2 as SYDVKM. The CDR3 sequence is CASSLRRQGATTQYF. As DNA, the CDR3 is TGTGCCAGCAGTTTAAGGAGACAGGGAGCCACGACCCAGTACTTC. Full variable domain (remainder filled in from reference TRBV28 and TRBJ2-5): DVKVTQSSRYLVKRTGEKVFLECVQDMDHENMFWYRQDPGLGLRLIYFSYDVKMKEKGDIPEGYSVSREKKERFSLILESASTNQTSMYLCASSLRRQGATTQYFGPGTRLLVL.

The chain links TRBV18 to TRBJ2-7; D is ambiguous. The CDR3 is 13 amino acids. V was shortened by 3 bases and J by 1 base, with 7 bases between the two germline ends. From germline, CDR1 is KGHSH and CDR2 LQKENI. The DNA of the CDR3 is TGTGCCAGCTCACCGGCAATTTCCTACGAGCAGTACTTC. It yields the protein CASSPAISYEQYF.

The V and J genes are TRBV18 and TRBJ1-4; D might be TRBD1 (5 bases). Trimming pared 2 bases from V and 8 bases from J, leaving 15 bases between. The CDR3 has 15 amino acids. Germline CDR1 reads KGHSH; CDR2 reads LQKENI. The CDR3 DNA sequence: TGTGCCAGCTCACCAAAATGGGGCCTGACCGAAAAACTGTTTTTT. It yields the protein CASSPKWGLTEKLFF.

The chain links TRBV5-5 to TRBJ2-3; D is possibly TRBD1 (5 bases). Germline V gives CDR1 SGHKS, CDR2 YYEKEE (reference sequence). The V end lost 0 bases, the J end lost 5 bases, and 13 bases lay between the germline ends. This CDR3 region has 15 residues. CDR3 DNA: TGTGCCAGCAGCTTGGTTGATGGAGACAGAGATACGCAGTATTTT. This translates into CASSLVDGDRDTQYF.

V usage is TRBV2 and J usage is TRBJ1-1; no clear D gene. Germline V gene sequence: CDR1 SNHLY, CDR2 FYNNEI. Trimming left V 8 bases short and J 1 base short, with 8 bases between. This CDR3 spans 12 amino acids. The chain's CDR3 is CASGRGNTEAFF. CDR3 nucleotides: TGTGCCAGCGGAAGAGGGAACACTGAAGCTTTCTTT.

This clone was found once. The genes are TRBV24-1 and TRBJ2-2; 10 bases line up with TRBD2. The ends lost 4 bases at V and 1 base at J; junction bases unmatched: 2. Germline V CDR1 and CDR2: KGHDR, SFDVKD. This CDR3 region has 16 residues. CDR3 sequence reads: CATSERTSGNTGELFF. The CDR3 nucleotides read TGTGCCACCAGTGAAAGGACTAGCGGGAACACCGGGGAGCTGTTTTTT.

This chain uses TRBV18 with TRBJ2-2; D unresolved. CDR3 length: 15 amino acids. The germline CDR1 and CDR2 sequences are KGHSH and LQKENI. The V gene lost 3 bases and the J gene lost 6 bases, with 14 bases spanning the gap. Here the CDR3 DNA reads TGTGCCAGCTCACCGGCGGTTACGTGGTCCGGGGAGCTGTTTTTT. Its translation is CASSPAVTWSGELFF.

The chain combines TRBV5-1 with TRBJ1-1; D possibly corresponds to TRBD1 (5 bases). CDR1 SGHRS and CDR2 YFSETQ come from the germline V gene. With 0 bases removed from V and 7 bases from J, the gap between germline ends came to 7 bases. The CDR3 loop spans 12 amino acids. CDR3 coding DNA: TGCGCCAGCAGCTTGGACAGGCTTGAAGCTTTCTTT. It translates to CASSLDRLEAFF. Full variable domain (rest looked up from reference TRBV5-1 and TRBJ1-1): KAGVTQTPRYLIKTRGQQVTLSCSPISGHRSVSWYQQTPGQGLQFLFEYFSETQRNKGNFPGRFSGRQFSNSRSEMNVSTLELGDSALYLCASSLDRLEAFFGQGTRLTVV.

This clone was detected once. This rearrangement joins TRBV19 to TRBJ1-3; D gene ambiguous. The CDR3 contains 12 residues. From germline, CDR1 is LNHDA and CDR2 SQIVND (reference sequence). The germline V and J ends were trimmed by 7 bases and 0 bases, with 4 bases remaining between them. CDR3 in DNA: TGTGCCAGTATCGGCTCTGGAAACACCATATATTTT. Its protein product is CASIGSGNTIYF.

V is TRBV5-4 and J is TRBJ2-3; 8 bases match TRBD2. Trimming at V came to 5 bases and at J to 1 base, leaving 12 bases not matched to a gene. The CDR3 is 17 residues long. CDR1 is SGHNT and CDR2 is YYREEE in the germline V gene (reference sequence). The DNA for the CDR3 is TGTGCCAGCAGTCCGCGAACCAAGACTAGCGGCACAGATACGCAGTATTTT. Translated: CASSPRTKTSGTDTQYF.

This chain connects TRBV7-9 to TRBJ1-6; D unclear. The CDR3 is 15 residues long. The V and J ends lost 5 bases and 10 bases respectively, with 18 bases between them. The germline V gene encodes CDR1 SEHNR and CDR2 FQNEAQ (reference sequence). CDR3 DNA: TGTGCCAGCAGCCCAGAGGCGGCAGGACTCTCACCCCTCCACTTT. Amino acid sequence: CASSPEAAGLSPLHF.

Only one count was recorded for this clone. The J gene is TRBJ2-7, the V gene TRBV28; D gene ambiguous. Per germline, CDR1 MDHEN and CDR2 SYDVKM. This CDR3 is built from 15 residues. Trimming took 7 bases from V and 3 from J, leaving 19 bases between them. In DNA, the CDR3 is TGTGCCAGCACCGCCGGCGGAGCGAATTACTACGAGCAGTACTTC. Translating gives CASTAGGANYYEQYF.

This chain joins TRBV19 and TRBJ1-1; D gene unclear. The CDR3 is 13 amino acids. Per the germline V gene, CDR1 is LNHDA and CDR2 is SQIVND (reference sequence). Trimming stripped 1 base from V and 1 base from J, with 4 bases between. Here the CDR3 reads CASSIGQNTEAFF. The CDR3 DNA reads as TGTGCCAGTAGTATAGGACAGAACACTGAAGCTTTCTTT.

The V and J genes are TRBV6-5 and TRBJ2-1, with 7 bases identical to TRBD2. The CDR3 extends over 16 amino acids. J lost 4 bases, V lost 4 bases, and 10 bases had no gene match. Germline V gene data show CDR1 as MNHEY and CDR2 as SVGAGI. CDR3: CASSLITSVGYNEQFF. The CDR3 DNA reads as TGTGCCAGCAGTTTGATAACTAGCGTAGGGTACAATGAGCAGTTCTTC.

This chain connects TRBV7-2 to TRBJ2-5, with TRBD2 matching over 7 bases. CDR1 SGHTA and CDR2 FQGNSA come from the germline V gene. After removal of 4 bases from V and 7 bases from J, the junction contained 12 bases not matched to a gene. This CDR3 is 15 amino acids long. The CDR3 bases are TGTGCCAGCAGCTCGACTAGCACTATCGGGGGGACCCAGTACTTC. Its protein is CASSSTSTIGGTQYF.

The chain recombines TRBV19 with TRBJ2-5, with 9 bases fitting TRBD2. Losses at the gene ends were 3 bases for V and 4 bases for J; bases not matched to a gene: 3. Germline CDR1 is LNHDA and CDR2 is SQIVND (reference sequence). This CDR3 is built from 14 residues. The CDR3 DNA sequence: TGTGCCAGTAGTATGAGCGGGGGGTCAGAGACCCAGTACTTC. Its protein is CASSMSGGSETQYF. Complete variable domain (other parts from reference TRBV19 and TRBJ2-5): DGGITQSPKYLFRKEGQNVTLSCEQNLNHDAMYWYRQDPGQGLRLIYYSQIVNDFQKGDIAEGYSVSREKKESFPLTVTSAQKNPTAFYLCASSMSGGSETQYFGPGTRLLVL.